Listed below are T cell receptor beta chains from one sample, sequenced in a study of T-cell memory formation after mild COVID-19. TCRdb processed the 5' RACE reads anew with MiXCR; each CDR3 protein has one entry. The repertoire has 190,000 or so distinct CDR3 sequences, about 22% of them found once; the top ten carry roughly 23%. Sequenced sample: PBMCs or a T cell subset sorted from them (not recorded which). Source of these receptors: an adult woman who had mild COVID-19 (a few samples of this study predate the infection). Cell type and time point are not known. Each CDR3 is given with its conserved first and last residue. D genes are given only for firm matches. Size tells how often a clone was seen (once, few, many) or the class of an expanded clone, and some rows leave it out.

V gene	D gene	clone size	J gene	CDR3 protein	CDR3 DNA
TRBV6-6	TRBD1	.	TRBJ1-1	CASSYAGTGGENTEAFF	TGTGCCAGCAGTTACGCCGGGACAGGGGGTGAGAACACTGAAGCTTTCTTT
TRBV19	TRBD1	.	TRBJ2-7	CASSSRGGTGTYEQYF	TGTGCCAGTAGTTCACGAGGGGGGACAGGGACCTACGAGCAGTACTTC
TRBV5-1	TRBD2	.	TRBJ2-7	CASSLWTSGSYEQYF	TGCGCCAGCAGCTTGTGGACTAGCGGCTCCTACGAGCAGTACTTC
TRBV20-1	.	.	TRBJ1-1	CSARVRGSGNTEAFF	TGCAGTGCTAGGGTCCGGGGGTCTGGGAACACTGAAGCTTTCTTT
TRBV3-1	.	few	TRBJ1-5	CASSQGDIRQPQHF	TGTGCCAGCAGCCAAGGGGATATTAGGCAGCCCCAGCATTTT
TRBV20-1	.	few	TRBJ2-7	CSARGGGESYEQYF	TGCAGTGCTAGAGGGGGGGGCGAGTCCTACGAGCAGTACTTC
TRBV3-1	.	.	TRBJ2-7	CASSQDPRSSYEQYF	TGTGCCAGCAGCCAAGATCCCAGGAGCTCCTACGAGCAGTACTTC
TRBV29-1	.	.	TRBJ2-7	CSVEGHREYEQYF	TGCAGCGTTGAAGGGCACAGGGAGTACGAGCAGTACTTC
TRBV25-1	.	few	TRBJ2-2	CASSVVSENTGELFF	TGTGCCAGCAGTGTAGTTTCTGAGAACACCGGGGAGCTGTTTTTT
TRBV20-1	TRBD1	.	TRBJ1-5	CSARDRTGARSNQPQHF	TGCAGTGCTAGAGATCGGACAGGGGCGCGAAGCAATCAGCCCCAGCATTTT
TRBV9	TRBD1	.	TRBJ1-1	CASSVEAGGTEAFF	TGTGCCAGCAGCGTAGAGGCAGGGGGCACTGAAGCTTTCTTT
TRBV5-1	.	.	TRBJ2-1	CASSPEISLPPNEQFF	TGCGCCAGCAGCCCCGAGATTAGCCTCCCCCCCAATGAGCAGTTCTTC
TRBV20-1	.	.	TRBJ2-7	CSAEPTTAYEQYF	TGCAGTGCCGAGCCCACGACAGCCTACGAGCAGTACTTC
TRBV11-3	.	.	TRBJ2-1	CASSLDSRSGTNYNEQFF	TGTGCCAGCAGCTTAGATAGTAGGTCAGGGACCAACTACAATGAGCAGTTCTTC
TRBV4-2	.	.	TRBJ2-2	CASSQASGDGGELFF	TGTGCCAGCAGCCAAGCATCAGGGGATGGCGGGGAGCTGTTTTTT
TRBV7-9	TRBD2	.	TRBJ2-7	CASSFKTSGDNEQYF	TGTGCCAGCAGCTTTAAGACTAGCGGAGACAACGAGCAGTACTTC
TRBV6-5	.	few	TRBJ2-7	CASSYSGGGFYEQYF	TGTGCCAGCAGTTACTCAGGCGGTGGGTTCTACGAGCAGTACTTC
TRBV12-3/TRBV12-4	.	.	TRBJ2-1	CASSLHADYNEQFF	TGTGCCAGCAGTTTACATGCGGACTACAATGAGCAGTTCTTC
TRBV5-1	.	.	TRBJ2-5	CASSQGYQETQYF	TGCGCCAGCAGCCAGGGGTACCAAGAGACCCAGTACTTC
TRBV20-1	.	.	TRBJ1-1	CSAPTYRNSYTEAFF	TGCAGTGCCCCAACCTACAGGAACAGCTACACTGAAGCTTTCTTT
TRBV7-9	.	.	TRBJ2-7	CASSPTTASYEQYF	TGTGCCAGCAGCCCGACGACAGCCTCCTACGAGCAGTACTTC
TRBV5-1	.	few	TRBJ2-2	CASSLAWGDHTGELFF	TGCGCCAGCAGCTTGGCCTGGGGCGACCACACCGGGGAGCTGTTTTTT
TRBV7-9	TRBD1	few	TRBJ1-1	CASSLGQGLYEAFF	TGTGCCAGCAGTCTCGGACAGGGTTTGTATGAAGCTTTCTTT
TRBV20-1	TRBD2	.	TRBJ2-7	CSAREGGLARSSYEQYF	TGCAGTGCTAGAGAGGGGGGACTAGCAAGGAGCTCCTACGAGCAGTACTTC
TRBV6-2/TRBV6-3	.	few	TRBJ1-1	CASSYVGLNTEAFF	TGTGCCAGCAGTTACGTGGGGTTAAACACTGAAGCTTTCTTT
TRBV6-5	.	.	TRBJ1-1	CASTQGRVNTEAFF	TGTGCCAGCACCCAAGGTAGGGTGAACACTGAAGCTTTCTTT
TRBV6-2/TRBV6-3	.	.	TRBJ2-7	CATSIKGRSYEQYF	TGTGCCACCTCCATCAAGGGGCGGTCCTACGAGCAGTACTTC
TRBV5-1	TRBD2	many	TRBJ2-5	CASSLGPAGVLETQYF	TGCGCCAGCAGCTTGGGACCAGCGGGAGTGTTAGAGACCCAGTACTTC
TRBV20-1	.	.	TRBJ2-7	CSAPLRELSHEQYF	TGCAGTGCTCCTTTACGGGAGCTATCCCACGAGCAGTACTTC
TRBV27	TRBD1	.	TRBJ2-1	CASADRNDNEQFF	TGTGCCAGCGCGGACAGGAACGACAATGAGCAGTTCTTC
TRBV6-1	TRBD1	.	TRBJ2-5	CASSEFETGKETQYF	TGTGCCAGCAGTGAATTCGAGACAGGGAAAGAGACCCAGTACTTC
TRBV29-1	.	.	TRBJ2-2	CSVDDSYTGELFF	TGCAGCGTTGATGACAGTTACACCGGGGAGCTGTTTTTT
TRBV20-1	.	.	TRBJ1-1	CSAQEVTRNTEAFF	TGCAGTGCTCAGGAAGTCACAAGGAACACTGAAGCTTTCTTT
TRBV19	.	few	TRBJ1-5	CASSIVRQDGNQPQHF	TGTGCCAGTAGTATAGTTCGTCAGGACGGAAATCAGCCCCAGCATTTT
TRBV29-1	.	few	TRBJ2-7	CSVEEFGPGEQYF	TGCAGCGTTGAAGAATTCGGCCCAGGCGAGCAGTACTTC
TRBV14	.	.	TRBJ2-1	CASSQTYNEQFF	TGTGCCAGCAGCCAAACCTACAATGAGCAGTTCTTC
TRBV15	.	few	TRBJ1-2	CATSRDLGLSGYGYTF	TGTGCCACCAGCAGAGATCTGGGGCTTTCCGGCTATGGCTACACCTTC
TRBV20-1	TRBD1	.	TRBJ1-6	CSARETGPSPLHF	TGCAGTGCTAGAGAGACAGGGCCTTCACCCCTCCACTTT
TRBV25-1	TRBD2	.	TRBJ2-2	CASSEGSGTGELFF	TGTGCCAGCAGTGAAGGTAGCGGGACCGGGGAGCTGTTTTTT
TRBV6-6	.	.	TRBJ2-7	CASSYSGSATYEQYF	TGTGCCAGCAGTTACTCAGGGTCCGCCACCTACGAGCAGTACTTC
TRBV4-2	.	few	TRBJ2-1	CASSYHLGGNEQFF	TGTGCCAGCAGCTACCATTTAGGCGGCAATGAGCAGTTCTTC
TRBV11-2	.	.	TRBJ2-2	CASSRFYSPTGEAGTGELFF	TGTGCCAGCAGCCGATTTTACTCCCCAACAGGGGAAGCGGGCACCGGGGAGCTGTTTTTT
TRBV6-4	.	.	TRBJ2-1	CASSDFPGPYNEQFF	TGTGCCAGCAGTGATTTTCCCGGGCCCTACAATGAGCAGTTCTTC
TRBV7-9	.	few	TRBJ2-5	CASQDGKSLYQETQYF	TGTGCCAGCCAGGATGGCAAAAGCCTTTACCAAGAGACCCAGTACTTC
TRBV6-5	TRBD2	.	TRBJ2-7	CASRPRTSGGPYEQYF	TGTGCCAGCAGACCGCGGACTAGCGGGGGGCCCTACGAGCAGTACTTC
TRBV7-9	.	.	TRBJ1-5	CASSLANQPQHF	TGTGCCAGCAGCTTGGCGAATCAGCCCCAGCATTTT
TRBV6-5	.	few	TRBJ2-2	CASSYYTSNTGELFF	TGTGCCAGCAGTTACTATACCAGTAACACCGGGGAGCTGTTTTTT
TRBV11-1	TRBD1	.	TRBJ2-3	CASSSGKGAGTDTQYF	TGTGCCAGCAGTTCGGGGAAGGGGGCGGGCACAGATACGCAGTATTTT
TRBV29-1	.	few	TRBJ2-2	CSVVSGRNTGELFF	TGCAGCGTTGTTAGTGGGAGGAACACCGGGGAGCTGTTTTTT
TRBV19	TRBD2	.	TRBJ2-1	CASSPQGLAGGSYNEQFF	TGTGCCAGTAGCCCCCAGGGGCTAGCGGGAGGGTCCTACAATGAGCAGTTCTTC
TRBV27	.	.	TRBJ2-7	CASSLLAEAYEQYF	TGTGCCAGCAGTTTATTAGCGGAGGCCTACGAGCAGTACTTC
TRBV29-1	.	few	TRBJ2-7	CSVEGLYEQYF	TGCAGCGTTGAAGGTCTCTACGAGCAGTACTTC
TRBV24-1	TRBD2	.	TRBJ2-1	CATERGEEQFF	TGTGCCACTGAGCGGGGTGAGGAGCAGTTCTTC